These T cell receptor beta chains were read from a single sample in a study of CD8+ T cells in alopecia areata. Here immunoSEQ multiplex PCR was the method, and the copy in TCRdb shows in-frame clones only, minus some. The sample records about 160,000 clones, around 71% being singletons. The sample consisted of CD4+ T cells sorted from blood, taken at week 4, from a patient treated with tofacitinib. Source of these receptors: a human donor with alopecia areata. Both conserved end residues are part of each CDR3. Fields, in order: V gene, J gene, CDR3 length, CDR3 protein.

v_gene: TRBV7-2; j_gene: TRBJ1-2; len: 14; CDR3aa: CASSLGGRGYGYTF
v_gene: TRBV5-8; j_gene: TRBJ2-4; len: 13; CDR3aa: CASSLWTGPTQYF
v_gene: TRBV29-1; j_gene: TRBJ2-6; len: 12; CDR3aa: CSVEAGANVLTF
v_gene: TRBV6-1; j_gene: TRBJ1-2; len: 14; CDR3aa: CASSEVTSGYGYTF
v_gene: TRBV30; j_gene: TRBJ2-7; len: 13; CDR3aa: CAWSPDRVGEQYF
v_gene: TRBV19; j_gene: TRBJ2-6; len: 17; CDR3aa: CASTRSEGLPGANVLTF
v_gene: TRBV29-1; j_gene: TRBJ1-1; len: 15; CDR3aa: CSVEPLLTLYTEAFF
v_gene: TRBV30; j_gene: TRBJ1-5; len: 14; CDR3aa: CAWTPGGGLKRQHF
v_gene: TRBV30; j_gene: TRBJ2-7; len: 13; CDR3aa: CAALTGKSYEQYF
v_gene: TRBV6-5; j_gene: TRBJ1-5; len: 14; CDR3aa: CASSTGGGNQPQHF
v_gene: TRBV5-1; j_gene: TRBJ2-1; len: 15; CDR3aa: CASSRGLAGVNEQFF
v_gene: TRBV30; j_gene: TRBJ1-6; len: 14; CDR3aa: CAWAPWTEASPLHF
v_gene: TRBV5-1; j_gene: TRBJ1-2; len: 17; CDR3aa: CASSLKGSQGDNYGYTF
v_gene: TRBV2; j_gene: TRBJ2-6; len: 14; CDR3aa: CASSALTGANVLTF
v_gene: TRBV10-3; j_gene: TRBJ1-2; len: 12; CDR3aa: CAISGRGGGYTF
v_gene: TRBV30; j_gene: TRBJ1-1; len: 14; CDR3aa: CAWTRQGSNTEAFF
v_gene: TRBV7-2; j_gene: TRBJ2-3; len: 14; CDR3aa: CASSPGQATDTQYF
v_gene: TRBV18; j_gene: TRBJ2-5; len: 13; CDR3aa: CASSRELQETQYF
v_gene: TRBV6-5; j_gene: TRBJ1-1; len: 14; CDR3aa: CASSYQGGNTEAFF
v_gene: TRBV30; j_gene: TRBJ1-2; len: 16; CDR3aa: CAWSAPWGDLNYGYTF
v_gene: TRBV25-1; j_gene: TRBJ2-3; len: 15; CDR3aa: CASSERTGGPDTQYF
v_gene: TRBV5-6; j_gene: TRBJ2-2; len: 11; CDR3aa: CASSSTGELFF
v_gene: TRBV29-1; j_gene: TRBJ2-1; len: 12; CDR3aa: CSVEGGGDEQFF
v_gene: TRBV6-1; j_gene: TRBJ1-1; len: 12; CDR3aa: CASTLSETEAFF
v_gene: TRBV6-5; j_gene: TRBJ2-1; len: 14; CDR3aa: CASSYSTSYNEQFF
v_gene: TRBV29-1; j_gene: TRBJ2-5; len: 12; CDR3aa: CSVRTGQETQYF
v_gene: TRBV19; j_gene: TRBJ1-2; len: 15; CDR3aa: CASSTLPGGTRGYTF
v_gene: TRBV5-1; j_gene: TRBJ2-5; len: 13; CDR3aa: CASSGGPEETQYF
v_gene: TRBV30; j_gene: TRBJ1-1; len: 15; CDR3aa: CAWSPIGNMNTEAFF
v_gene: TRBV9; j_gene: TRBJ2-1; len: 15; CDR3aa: CASSVGLAAYNEQFF
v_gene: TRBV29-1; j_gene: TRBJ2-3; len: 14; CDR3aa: CSVEPGASTDTQYF
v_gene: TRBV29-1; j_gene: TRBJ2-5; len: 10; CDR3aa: CSVDSSTQYF
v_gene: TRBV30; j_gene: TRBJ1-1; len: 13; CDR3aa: CAWRRSGGTEAFF
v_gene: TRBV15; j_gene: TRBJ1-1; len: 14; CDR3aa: CATSRVQDRTEAFF
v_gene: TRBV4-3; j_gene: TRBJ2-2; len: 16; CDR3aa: CASSQDILGVTGELFF
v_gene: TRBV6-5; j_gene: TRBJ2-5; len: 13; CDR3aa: CASRTGEPIAQYF
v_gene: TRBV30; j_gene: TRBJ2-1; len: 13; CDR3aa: CAWGRSSYNEQFF
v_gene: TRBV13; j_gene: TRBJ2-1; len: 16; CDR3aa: CASSLGDKGFYNEQFF
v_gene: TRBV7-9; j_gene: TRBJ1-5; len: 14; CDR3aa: CASSLGGARQPQHF
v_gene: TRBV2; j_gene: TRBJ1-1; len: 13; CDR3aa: CASRQGSNTEAFF